This T cell receptor (beta chain) was found in a study of blood T cell repertoires in COVID-19. CDR3 length equals 16 residues. The germline V gene encodes CDR1 SGDLS and CDR2 YYNGEE. V dropped 0 bases and J dropped 4; count of bases not matched to a gene: 6. Recruits, aged roughly 18 to 95 years, lived in 25 or so US areas. Assignment of participants to cohorts was predicated upon participant-reported clinical history. The repertoire was sequenced with immunoSEQ multiplex PCR; TCRdb's copy has only in-frame clones and lacks some. The sample comprises about 400,000 clones, around 90% of which are singletons, and around 2.1% rests with the top ten.

The V gene is TRBV9, the J gene TRBJ2-3; 9 nucleotides line up with TRBD1. The sequence was collected from a middle-aged woman with acute COVID-19. Sample: PBMCs or T cells enriched from blood (not recorded which). CDR3: CASSVAGTGKSDTQYF. The CDR3 coding sequence is TGTGCCAGCAGCGTAGCCGGGACAGGGAAGTCAGATACGCAGTATTTT.